This TCR beta chain was documented in a study of regulatory T cells in long-lasting Graves disease. The study, taken as a whole, reports: Segments TRBV28, TRBJ1-2 and TRBJ2-5 showed preferential usage in persistent disease.

Arm-PCR with iRepertoire HTBI primers amplified the CDR3 regions for these TCR beta libraries. MiXCR, run by TCRdb on the multiplex PCR reads, gives a single entry per CDR3 protein. The top ten clones hold around an eighth of a sample with roughly 400,000 distinct CDR3 sequences, around a fifth of them seen once. As for time point: persistent/refractory GD, antithyroid drugs over 5 years with positive TRAb. PBMC RNA served as the TCR library source. A peripheral blood sample, 8.5 to 9 milliliters in volume, was drawn into EDTA tubes. The CDR3 sequence is 14 residues long. The germline gives CDR1 MDHEN, CDR2 SYDVKM. V shed 6 bases and J 4 bases; nucleotides not matched to a gene: 9. There are many counts of this clonotype. What it binds is not known.

The J gene is TRBJ2-7, the V gene TRBV28, with 7 bases that match TRBD2. Material: peripheral blood mononuclear cells (PBMCs), obtained when the disease was refractory, from a patient treated with antithyroid drugs. This TCR was sampled from a female donor with Graves disease. CDR3 coding DNA: TGTGCCAGCAGAGGGGCGGGAGAACGGTACGAGCAGTACTTC. Translated, it gives CASRGAGERYEQYF.